Below are 3 T cell receptor beta chains sequenced from a single sample in a study of post-analysis software for immune sequencing data. General study results and limits: Four or five TRBV segments (TRBV5-6, TRBV5-1 and TRBV20-1 among them) occurred more frequently in patients than in controls.

Antigens of these TCRs are unknown. cDNA libraries for TCR beta contained unique molecular identifiers. TCRdb analysed the PCR reads with MiXCR anew, one entry per CDR3 protein. The data contain 550,000 to 700,000 distinct CDR3 sequences, about 40% of them singletons. The sequenced sample was blood. Receptors were obtained from a girl aged 10-17 years with multiple sclerosis.

This clonotype was observed a handful of times. The chain links TRBV6-1 to TRBJ1-6, with 9 bases aligning to TRBD1. Unmatched junction bases numbered 5, after V lost 4 bases and J lost 1 base. The germline V gene encodes CDR1 MNHNS and CDR2 SASEGT. The CDR3 is 17 amino acids. The CDR3 here is CASSVTDRGSYNSPLHF. The CDR3 DNA reads TGTGCCAGCAGTGTCACGGACAGGGGTTCCTATAATTCACCCCTCCACTTT.

The genes are TRBV4-2 and TRBJ1-1; unclear D gene. Germline loops: CDR1 LGHNA, CDR2 YNFKEQ. The ends were cut back, 2 bases at V and 8 bases at J, with 6 bases in the middle. This CDR3 spans 11 amino acids. The CDR3 coding sequence is TGTGCCAGCAGCCAATCGGACGAAGCTTTCTTT. Translating it yields CASSQSDEAFF.

The chain uses TRBV9 and TRBJ2-3; D may be TRBD1 or TRBD2 (5 bases each). This CDR3 comprises 15 residues. In germline, CDR1 is SGDLS, CDR2 YYNGEE. Trimming removed 4 bases from V and 2 bases from J, with 14 bases in between. CDR3 DNA: TGTGCCAGCAGCCCAGAGGGCAGGGACACAGATACGCAGTATTTT. Its translation: CASSPEGRDTDTQYF.